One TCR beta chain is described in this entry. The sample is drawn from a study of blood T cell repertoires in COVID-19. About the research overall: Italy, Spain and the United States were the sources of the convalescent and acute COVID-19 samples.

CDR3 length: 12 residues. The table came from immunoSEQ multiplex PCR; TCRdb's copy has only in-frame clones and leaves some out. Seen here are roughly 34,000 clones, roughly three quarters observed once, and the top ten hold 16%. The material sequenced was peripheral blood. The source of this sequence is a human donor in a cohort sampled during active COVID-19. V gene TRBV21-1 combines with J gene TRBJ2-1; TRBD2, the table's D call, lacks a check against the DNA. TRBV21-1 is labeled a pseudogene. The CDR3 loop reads CASEEPRNEQFF. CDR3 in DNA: TGTGCCAGCGAGGAGCCGCGCAATGAGCAGTTCTTC.